This T cell receptor beta chain emerged from a study of cytomegalovirus exposure and HLA in healthy donors. Overall study results and limits: Relative to the 666-donor mean, N-insertions were reportedly fewer in an Asian-associated ancestry cluster in a later analysis.

V lost 1 base and J 7 bases, leaving 16 bases between the germline ends. The CDR3 is made up of 16 amino acids. Germline CDR1 and CDR2: SGHAT and FQNNGV. Points on this clone: Its matching antigen is unknown.

Researchers ran the PCR with 60 Vbeta and 13 Jbeta primers. TCRdb keeps only in-frame clones here, not all; method: immunoSEQ multiplex PCR. This table has 270,000 or so clones, around 86% appearing once. Material: PBMCs. The clonotype comes from a man aged 35 to 55 in good health and CMV-seropositive. This rearrangement joins TRBV11-2 to TRBJ1-4; a possible D gene is TRBD1 (6 bases). The CDR3 sequence: CASSLGFRGAVEKLFF. In nucleotides, the CDR3 is TGTGCCAGCAGCTTAGGTTTTCGGGGGGCGGTTGAAAAACTGTTTTTT.